This T cell receptor (beta chain) appears in the sequencing data of a study of blood T cell repertoires in COVID-19. Study-level background: Samples taken during acute and convalescent COVID-19 were collected in the United States, Italy and Spain. Sources were T cells, B-cell-depleted T cells, or PBMCs; the material itself was cDNA or gDNA.

In the original analysis: Amplification from reference gene primers served as the basis for estimated nucleated cell counts. The method was immunoSEQ multiplex PCR; TCRdb's version includes in-frame clones alone and lacks a portion of them. That table is the source of V, J and clone size, and D and trimming were worked out from the DNA. Found here are more than 110,000 clones, around 86% of them singletons; the top ten hold around 4%. The V end lost 2 bases, the J end lost 6 bases, and 17 bases lay between the germline ends. The CDR3 runs 16 residues. Germline V CDR1 and CDR2: SGHVS, FQNEAQ. The specimen was peripheral blood. This sequence was found in a woman older than 75 with acute or convalescent COVID-19. This sequence joins TRBV7-8 and TRBJ2-1; no definite D call. Written as DNA, the CDR3 is TGTGCCAGCAGCTTATACTCTCAGGTGGTGGGCAATGAGCAGTTCTTC. The encoded protein is CASSLYSQVVGNEQFF.